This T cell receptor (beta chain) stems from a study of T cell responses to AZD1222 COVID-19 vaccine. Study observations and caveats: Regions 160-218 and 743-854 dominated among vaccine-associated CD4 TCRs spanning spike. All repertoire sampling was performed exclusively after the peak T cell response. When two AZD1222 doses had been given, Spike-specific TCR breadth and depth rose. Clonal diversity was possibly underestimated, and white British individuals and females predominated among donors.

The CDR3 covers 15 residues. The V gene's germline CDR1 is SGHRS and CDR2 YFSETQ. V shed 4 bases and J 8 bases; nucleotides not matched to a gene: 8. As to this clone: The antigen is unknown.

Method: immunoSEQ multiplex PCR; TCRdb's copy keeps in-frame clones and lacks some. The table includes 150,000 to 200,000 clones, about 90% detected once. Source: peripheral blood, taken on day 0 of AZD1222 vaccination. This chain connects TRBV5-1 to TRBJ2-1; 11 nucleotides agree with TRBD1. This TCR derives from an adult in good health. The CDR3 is CASSHGQGAVDEQFF. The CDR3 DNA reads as TGCGCCAGCAGCCACGGACAGGGGGCAGTCGATGAGCAGTTCTTC.